This is a list of T cell receptor beta chains from one sample in a study of T cell responses to AZD1222 COVID-19 vaccine. Here immunoSEQ multiplex PCR was the method, and the copy in TCRdb shows in-frame clones only, minus some. The sample shows fewer than 150,000 clones, 88% of them seen only once. The material was peripheral blood, obtained 28 days after the second AZD1222 dose. Every receptor here comes from an adult who received the AZD1222 COVID-19 vaccine. Both conserved end residues are part of each CDR3. D genes are given only for firm matches. Not every row has a clone size; where given, it reads once, few, many or a size class.

j_call	v_call	clone_size	d_call	cdr3_nt	cdr3_aa
TRBJ1-2	TRBV4-2	once	.	TGTGCCAGCAGCCAAGGGGTCACCGGGAGCTATGGCTACACCTTC	CASSQGVTGSYGYTF
TRBJ1-5	TRBV18	.	.	TGTGCCAGCTCAAAGCAGGGAAATCAGCCCCAGCATTTT	CASSKQGNQPQHF
TRBJ2-3	TRBV4-1	.	.	TGCGCCAGCAGCCAAGATGGCGCAGGAAACACAGATACGCAGTATTTT	CASSQDGAGNTDTQYF
TRBJ2-7	TRBV13	.	.	TGTGCCAGCAGCTTAGAGAACAGGGCCTACGAGCAGTACTTC	CASSLENRAYEQYF
TRBJ2-4	TRBV4-1	.	TRBD2	TGCGCCAGCAGCCAATTCTCTAGCGGGGCCCTTCTAGCCAAAAACATTCAGTACTTC	CASSQFSSGALLAKNIQYF
TRBJ1-6	TRBV28	once	.	TGTGCCAGCAGGAGCACGGGGGGGGCGCGTACACCCCTCCACTTT	CASRSTGGARTPLHF
TRBJ2-7	TRBV7-9	.	TRBD1	TGTGCCAGCAGCTCGTCCGGGACAGGGGTCTACGAGCAGTACTTC	CASSSSGTGVYEQYF
TRBJ2-7	TRBV11-2	.	.	TGTGCCAGCAGCTTAGTTGGGGGTCGGTACGAGCAGTACTTC	CASSLVGGRYEQYF
TRBJ1-5	TRBV10-3	once	.	TGTGCCATCAGTGAGGGGGGCGGCAATCAGCCCCAGCATTTT	CAISEGGGNQPQHF
TRBJ2-2	TRBV27	.	TRBD2	TGTGCCAGCAGCCCCTCGGGGGGGCGCACCGGGGAGCTGTTTTTT	CASSPSGGRTGELFF
TRBJ1-5	TRBV19	.	.	TGTGCCAGTACAGGGGAATATCAGCCCCAGCATTTT	CASTGEYQPQHF
TRBJ1-4	TRBV2	.	TRBD1	TGTGCCAGCAGTGTAGGACAGGGGAACGAAAAACTGTTTTTT	CASSVGQGNEKLFF
TRBJ1-5	TRBV7-2	.	TRBD1	TGTGCCAGCAGCCCGGGACAGGGAGTAACTCAGCCCCAGCATTTT	CASSPGQGVTQPQHF
TRBJ1-2	TRBV29-1	.	.	TGCAGCGTTGAAGAGGCGGCCGCTGGTGAGGATGGCTACACCTTC	CSVEEAAAGEDGYTF
TRBJ1-5	TRBV19	.	TRBD1	TGTGCCAGTAGCCGATCAGGGGGCGCTGGTCAGCCCCAGCATTTT	CASSRSGGAGQPQHF
TRBJ2-1	TRBV11-2	.	TRBD2	TGTGCCAGCAGGGTGACTAGCGGATTCAATGAGCAGTTCTTC	CASRVTSGFNEQFF
TRBJ2-2	TRBV27	.	.	TGTGCCAGCAGTTTGGTTATAGGCGGGGAGCTGTTTTTT	CASSLVIGGELFF
TRBJ1-2	TRBV7-2	once	.	TGTGCCAGCAGCTCGGCCCTACGGGGCGGCTACACCTTC	CASSSALRGGYTF
TRBJ2-1	TRBV10-3	.	TRBD2	TGTGCCATGAAGACCGGGACTAGCGGGAGCAATGAGCAGTTCTTC	CAMKTGTSGSNEQFF
TRBJ1-1	TRBV5-1	.	TRBD1	TGCGCCAGCAGCTTGGGACTGGGACAGGGGAAGACTGAAGCTTTCTTT	CASSLGLGQGKTEAFF
TRBJ2-7	TRBV28	.	.	TGTGCCAGCAGTTTCGGGGGCTTCGGGGACTTC	CASSFGGFGDF
TRBJ2-6	TRBV19	.	.	TGTGCCAGTAATGACAGAAACTCTGGGGCCAACGTCCTGACTTTC	CASNDRNSGANVLTF
TRBJ1-2	TRBV11-2	.	.	TGTGCCAGCAGCGCCGGACTCCGATTAACCTTC	CASSAGLRLTF
TRBJ1-1	TRBV29-1	.	.	TGCAGCGTTGTGGCAGGTACGAACACTGAAGCTTTCTTT	CSVVAGTNTEAFF
TRBJ2-5	TRBV5-6	.	.	TGTGCCAGCAGCTTGATCCGGGATCAGTACTTC	CASSLIRDQYF
TRBJ2-7	TRBV5-1	.	TRBD2	TGCGCCAGCAGCTTCTCCGCGGGCGGGAGTGAGGGCGAGCAGTACTTC	CASSFSAGGSEGEQYF
TRBJ1-2	TRBV5-5	.	.	TGTGCCAGCAGCTTGTACACATTTAACTATGGCTACACCTTC	CASSLYTFNYGYTF
TRBJ1-6	TRBV5-4	.	.	TGTGCCAGCAGCTTAGATGGCCTCTCACCCCTCCACTTT	CASSLDGLSPLHF
TRBJ2-2	TRBV11-3	.	.	TGTGCCAGCAGCTTTTTTCGGAACACCGGGGAGCTGTTTTTT	CASSFFRNTGELFF
TRBJ1-3	TRBV18	.	.	TGTGCCAGCTCACCACCACAGGGACTCAGTTCTGGAAACACCATATATTTT	CASSPPQGLSSGNTIYF
TRBJ2-2	TRBV5-1	.	.	TGCGCCAGCAGCTTGGGACCGACCGGGGAGCTGTTTTTT	CASSLGPTGELFF
TRBJ2-3	TRBV19	.	TRBD1	TGTGCCAGTCGGGACAGGGGGCCAGATACGCAGTATTTT	CASRDRGPDTQYF
TRBJ1-4	TRBV28	.	.	TGTGCCACGGGCCCCCCAGGAGCTAATGAAAAACTGTTTTTT	CATGPPGANEKLFF
TRBJ2-3	TRBV10-3	.	TRBD2	TGTGCCATCAGTTCCCGACGACTAGCGGGGTTATCTAGCACAGATACGCAGTATTTT	CAISSRRLAGLSSTDTQYF
TRBJ2-3	TRBV5-1	.	TRBD2	TGCGCCAGCAGCTTGTCTTTAGCGGGGGTAATAGATACGCAGTATTTT	CASSLSLAGVIDTQYF
TRBJ2-2	TRBV5-1	few	TRBD1	TGCGCCAGCAGGAACACCGGGACAGGGAACACCGGGGAGCTGTTTTTT	CASRNTGTGNTGELFF
TRBJ1-6	TRBV19	.	.	TGTGCCAGTAGGAAAAACCGGGACGCAAGTTCTTCACCCCTCCACTTT	CASRKNRDASSSPLHF
TRBJ2-2	TRBV5-1	.	.	TGCGCCAGCAGCTTGTTCCGGGGCCCTTTAGACGGGGAGCTGTTTTTT	CASSLFRGPLDGELFF
TRBJ2-7	TRBV6-2/TRBV6-3	.	.	TGTGCCAGCAGTTACCGGGACCCCCTCAAGGACGAGCAGTACTTC	CASSYRDPLKDEQYF
TRBJ2-7	TRBV7-8	once	.	TGTGCCAGCAGCTTAGCGGGCGTCGAGCAGTACTTC	CASSLAGVEQYF
TRBJ1-2	TRBV7-9	.	.	TGTGCCAGCAGCTTCGGCCCCAACTATGGCTACACCTTC	CASSFGPNYGYTF
TRBJ1-5	TRBV3-1/TRBV3-2	.	.	TGTGCCAGCAGCCAAGGAGGGGGTAACAATCAGCCCCAGCATTTT	CASSQGGGNNQPQHF
TRBJ1-2	TRBV19	.	.	TGTGCCAGTAGCGGAGACCGGGCCCACTATGGCTACACCTTC	CASSGDRAHYGYTF
TRBJ1-5	TRBV2	.	TRBD1	TGTGCCAGCGTAGACAGGGGCAATCAGCCCCAGCATTTT	CASVDRGNQPQHF
TRBJ1-1	TRBV5-1	.	.	TGCGCCAGCAGCTTGGCCGGTATTGGCACTGAAGCTTTCTTT	CASSLAGIGTEAFF